This T cell receptor beta chain was identified in a study of graft-versus-host responses after intestinal transplantation (dated by TCRdb to the early 2020s). Some background on the complete study: Recipients received multivisceral, liver-intestinal, or isolated intestinal transplants. Every recipient was given anti-thymocyte globulin induction, then maintenance tacrolimus and steroids for around three years. After intestinal transplantation, graft-versus-host and host-versus-graft alloreactive T cell clones in the graft, circulation and bone marrow were tracked using bulk TCR-beta CDR3 sequencing. Alloreactive clones were identified by sequencing pre-transplant mixed lymphocyte reaction products and comparing these products with unstimulated pre-transplant donor and recipient T cells. A cohort of some 24 intestinal transplant recipients, including one retransplant, was enrolled, and 3 patients lacking pretransplant specimens were excluded. Donor T cell macrochimerism was defined as a peak of at least 4% donor T cells among recipient peripheral blood mononuclear cells. Samples from three later patients were sequenced in-house on an Illumina MiSeq with MiXCR processing rather than by the commercial service.

Of note for this clone: Its antigen has not been determined. Nothing much larger sits one base from this clone, and base qualities are not available.

On the study overall, not on this receptor specifically: Conclusions were limited by the relatively low number and heterogeneity of intestinal transplant patients. Patients with donor T cell macrochimerism had high GvH to HvG T cell clonal ratios in their allografts. Early after transplant, peak levels of circulating GvH clones were associated with declines in HvG clones. GvH clones were detected in recipient bone marrow, and some appeared earlier in ileal mucosa or blood, consistent with an intestinal mucosal origin.

The library relied on the immunoSEQ multiplex PCR assay. In most patients, genomic DNA was isolated using the Qiagen DNeasy Blood and Tissue Kit and sent frozen to Adaptive Biotechnologies for TCR sequencing. Adaptive Biotechnologies carried out high-throughput TCR-beta CDR3 sequencing of genomic DNA for most patients. The authors processed their data as follows. Adaptive's ImmunoSEQ software supplied the TCR sequencing data for around 19 patients, while MiXCR and VDJtools were used to process a few other patients. To correct CD4 versus CD8 sorting errors, any sequence found in both subsets at a frequency ratio below 5:1 was removed. CDR3 nucleotide sequences shared between donor and recipient were removed because their origin could not be assigned. At least 2-fold expansion over unstimulated cells and a minimum CFSE-low frequency of 0.002% (template counts) or 0.001% (read counts) were required for clones to be classified as alloreactive. Clones detected in sequenced pre-transplant spleen, lymph node, or MLR CFSE-low populations of the donor or recipient were defined as mappable. Cumulative frequency of alloreactive clones was calculated as a percentage of all sequences weighted by copy number. Sourced from immuneACCESS, this table was stored by TCRdb with only in-frame sequences that have V and J called. A share of the clones is absent; for the studies checked, an unresolved V gene accounts for under half, and the remainder has no known explanation. V and J calls and clone size are those listed in that table; D and trimming were worked out from the DNA. This sample gives 90,000 to 150,000 clones in total; approximately 95% of them show up just once. Of the sample, 3% to 4% is held by the ten largest clones.

From the cysteine up to the phenylalanine, the CDR3 has a length of 15 residues. This entry keeps only the CDR3 DNA: 45 bases, framed from base 1. CDR1 LGHNA and CDR2 YNFKEQ were looked up in the germline V gene. Germline trimming amounts to 4 bases on V and 4 bases on J, with 6 as the count of junction bases outside the gene matches. What this sample's time point label stands for: cells obtained before transplantation from donor or recipient. CD3+CD4+ and CD3+CD8+ populations were FACS-sorted from unstimulated pre-transplant donor and recipient cells taken from spleen or lymph nodes. The material was unstimulated CD8+ T cells sorted from spleen or lymph node cells, obtained before intestinal transplant. This TCR was recovered from a human donor who received an intestinal transplant. The chain is encoded by TRBV4-2 joined to TRBJ1-1, with 10 bases aligning to TRBD1. The encoded CDR3 is CASSLGQGGATEAFF. The DNA reads TGTGCCAGCAGCCTTGGACAGGGGGGAGCCACTGAAGCTTTCTTT.